This TCR beta chain was obtained from a study of identical twins. This clonotype was seen more than once but under ten times. Germline lookup yields CDR1 MNHEY and CDR2 SVGEGT. Between the trimmed V and J ends, which lost 4 bases and 8 bases, there was a span of 17 bases. This CDR3 contains 14 residues. A universal primer site was incorporated via template switching, and the cDNA contained unique molecular identifiers. One entry per CDR3 protein, called by TCRdb with MiXCR from the 5' RACE reads. The table shows nearly 200,000 distinct CDR3 sequences, with around a sixth occurring only once. These data also featured in a second study, about T cells expressing NK-cell markers. That paper adds: Repertoire data for TCR beta were derived from sorted T cells (CD3+CD56+NKG2C+, CD3+CD56+NKG2C- and CD3+CD56-NKG2C+). Among CD8+ T cells from six donors, dominant NKG2C+ clonotypes accounted for about 1.0-7.0%.

This sequence joins TRBV6-2 or TRBV6-3 and TRBJ1-1, with TRBD1 as a possible D gene (6 bases). The source is a woman aged 18-30 years in good health. The sample taken for sequencing was CD8+ T cells sorted from blood. CDR3 region: CASSSIGGTIEAFF. In nucleotides, the CDR3 is TGTGCCAGCAGTTCCATAGGGGGTACAATCGAAGCTTTCTTT.